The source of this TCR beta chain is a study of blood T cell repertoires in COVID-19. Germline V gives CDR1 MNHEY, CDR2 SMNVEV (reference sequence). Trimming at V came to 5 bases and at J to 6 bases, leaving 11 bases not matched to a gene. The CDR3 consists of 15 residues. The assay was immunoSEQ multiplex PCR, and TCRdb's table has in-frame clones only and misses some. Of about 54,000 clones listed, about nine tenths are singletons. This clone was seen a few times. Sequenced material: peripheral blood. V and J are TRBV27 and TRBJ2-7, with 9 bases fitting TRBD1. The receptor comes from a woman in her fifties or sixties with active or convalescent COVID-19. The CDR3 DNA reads TGTGCCAGCAGTACACCCGGGACAGGGTCAAGCGAGCAGTACTTC. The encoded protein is CASSTPGTGSSEQYF.